These 12 T cell receptor beta chains share one sample of origin, sequenced in a study of control samples from healthy donors and cancer patients. The repertoire was sequenced with immunoSEQ multiplex PCR; TCRdb's copy has only in-frame clones and lacks some. Of around 78,000 clones listed, around 94% were seen once; the top ten hold roughly 5%. The specimen sequenced was blood. These receptors all stem from a woman aged 18-29 years in good health.

The V and J genes are TRBV18 and TRBJ1-1, with 7 bases matching TRBD1. The V and J ends lost 8 bases and 0 bases, in that order; junction bases with no gene match: 15. Germline CDR1 reads KGHSH; CDR2 reads LQKENI. This CDR3 comprises 17 residues. CDR3 nucleotides: TGTGCCAGCACGCCGTACAGGGGAATAGGAGTGAACACTGAAGCTTTCTTT. Its translation is CASTPYRGIGVNTEAFF.

The chain combines TRBV29-1 with TRBJ2-7, with 11 bases matching TRBD2. V lost 6 bases and J lost 5; bases outside the gene matches: 18. This CDR3 region has 17 residues. Germline V gene data show CDR1 as SQVTM and CDR2 as ANQGSEA. Here the CDR3 reads CSVVGNGVAGGLHEQYF. CDR3 DNA: TGCAGCGTCGTCGGGAACGGGGTAGCGGGGGGGCTGCACGAGCAGTACTTC.

The chain carries TRBV5-1 and TRBJ2-1, with 9 nucleotides matching TRBD2. This CDR3 region has 14 residues. Germline V gives CDR1 SGHRS, CDR2 YFSETQ. Germline trimming cut 3 bases from V and 5 bases from J; bases unmatched to any gene: 3. This chain's CDR3 is CASSSLAGNNEQFF. In DNA form, the CDR3 reads TGCGCCAGCAGCTCCCTAGCGGGGAACAATGAGCAGTTCTTC.

The J gene is TRBJ2-2, the V gene TRBV7-9, with D possibly being TRBD1 (5 bases). This CDR3 has 16 amino acids. Germline V lookup: CDR1 SEHNR, CDR2 FQNEAQ (reference sequence). The V gene lost 3 bases and the J gene lost 1 base, with 12 bases spanning the gap. The CDR3 nucleotides are TGTGCCAGCAGCTTTTCAGGGTGGGAGAACACCGGGGAGCTGTTTTTT. Encoded protein: CASSFSGWENTGELFF.

The rearrangement uses TRBV10-3 and TRBJ2-1; 10 bases match TRBD2. Looked up from germline, CDR1 is ENHRY and CDR2 is SYGVKD. This CDR3 has 15 residues. Trimming at V came to 10 bases and at J to 9 bases, leaving 15 bases not matched to a gene. CDR3 sequence: CATLGGLADFGEQFF. CDR3 DNA sequence: TGTGCCACCCTCGGCGGACTAGCGGACTTTGGTGAGCAGTTCTTC.

The chain links TRBV28 to TRBJ2-3, with TRBD2 identical over 8 bases. Germline values: CDR1 MDHEN, CDR2 SYDVKM. V gave up 4 bases and J gave up 11 bases; unmatched junction bases: 11. The CDR3 length is 14 residues. CDR3 in amino acids: CASSSHPGLVGQYF. In nucleotides, the CDR3 is TGTGCCAGCAGTTCGCACCCGGGACTAGTGGGGCAGTATTTT.

This sequence joins TRBV6-6 and TRBJ2-5; D unresolved. The V and J ends lost 6 bases and 2 bases respectively, with 10 bases between them. The CDR3 is 13 residues long. CDR1 MNHNY and CDR2 SVGAGI come from the germline V gene (reference sequence). The CDR3 DNA reads as TGTGCCAGCAGCAGGACGGAACAAGAGACCCAGTACTTC. Its protein product is CASSRTEQETQYF.

This chain links TRBV27 with TRBJ1-5, with D hard to call. This CDR3 is 10 amino acids long. Per the germline V gene, CDR1 is MNHEY and CDR2 is SMNVEV (reference sequence). V was trimmed by 8 bases and J by 6 bases, leaving 5 bases between them. DNA of the CDR3: TGTGCCAGCGGGGTTCAGCCCCAGCATTTT. This encodes CASGVQPQHF.

The rearrangement links TRBV18 to TRBJ1-1; maybe TRBD1 (6 bases). V lost 2 bases and J 0 bases, leaving 7 bases between the germline ends. Per germline, CDR1 KGHSH and CDR2 LQKENI. The CDR3 extends over 14 amino acids. The CDR3 DNA follows: TGTGCCAGCTCACCAGGGGGCGTGAACACTGAAGCTTTCTTT. Translation gives CASSPGGVNTEAFF.

The CDR3 DNA is TGTGCCAGCAGAGGGCAGGGGGCTTCACCCCTCCACTTT. This codes for CASRGQGASPLHF. The rearrangement joins TRBV12-3 or TRBV12-4 to TRBJ1-6; 8 nucleotides agree with TRBD1. The junction had 4 bases not matched to a gene; V was cut back by 6 bases and J by 9 bases. The length of the CDR3 is 13 residues.

The rearrangement joins TRBV9 to TRBJ2-3; D call uncertain. The CDR3 is 13 residues long. Germline CDR1 SGDLS, CDR2 YYNGEE. The V end was cut by 0 bases, the J end by 0 bases, with 2 bases between. The DNA for the CDR3 is TGTGCCAGCAGCGTAGCTAGCACAGATACGCAGTATTTT. This translates into CASSVASTDTQYF.

The genes are TRBV18 and TRBJ1-2, with TRBD1 matching over 9 bases. V was pared by 3 bases and J by 8 bases, with 7 bases of the junction left unmatched. This CDR3 is built from 14 residues. Germline loops: CDR1 KGHSH, CDR2 LQKENI. For the CDR3, the DNA is TGTGCCAGCTCACCTACAACAGGGGGCGAAGGCTACACCTTC. Its protein product is CASSPTTGGEGYTF.